The clone carrying this T cell receptor beta chain was observed a handful of times. Enrolled through a virtual design, the participants were between 18 and 89 years of age and came from 24 US areas. In Cohort 3, a recovered donor had either two negative PCRs, clearance, or symptom resolution. This sample stems from a study of blood T cell repertoires in COVID-19. Study details: The samples span acute and convalescent COVID-19 from the United States, Italy and Spain.

Original processing notes: Estimates of nucleated cell counts were drawn from the amplification of reference gene primers. The repertoire was sequenced with immunoSEQ multiplex PCR; TCRdb's copy has only in-frame clones and lacks some. D and trimming come from the DNA, and the V and J calls and clone size come from that table. Here the sample spans roughly 360,000 clones, around 83% being singletons. There are 14 residues in the CDR3. CDR1 and CDR2 (germline): LNHDA, SQIVND (reference sequence). Trimming at V came to 3 bases and at J to 5 bases, leaving 5 bases not matched to a gene. The chain is built from TRBV19 and TRBJ2-7, with 9 bases aligning to TRBD2. The sample consisted of PBMCs or T cells enriched from blood (not recorded which). This clonotype was sampled from a woman aged 45 to 65 who had recovered from COVID-19. The CDR3 region is CASSMTSGVDEQYF. The CDR3 DNA follows: TGTGCCAGTAGTATGACTAGCGGAGTGGACGAGCAGTACTTC. The full variable domain, in which reference TRBV19 and TRBJ2-7 provide the parts outside the CDR3, is DGGITQSPKYLFRKEGQNVTLSCEQNLNHDAMYWYRQDPGQGLRLIYYSQIVNDFQKGDIAEGYSVSREKKESFPLTVTSAQKNPTAFYLCASSMTSGVDEQYFGPGTRLTVT.